Presented here are 17 T cell receptor beta chains from one specimen sequenced in a study of human T cells and chemical hapten exposure. Indicated time point: patch test 1, 2 weeks after DPC sensitization. Treatment of the sample: therapeutic diphenylcyclopropenone sensitization with weekly scalp DPC. TCRdb re-derived calls from the RACE reads in MiXCR, one entry per CDR3 protein. The data show approximately 340,000 distinct CDR3 sequences, approximately 6.9% seen once. The input for sequencing was whole blood, taken in connection with sensitization to the hapten diphenylcyclopropenone (DPC). These receptors were taken from a woman younger than 35 with alopecia areata. Some clones in this sample may be carry-over from other donors' samples.

J is TRBJ1-1 and V is TRBV7-2; 8 nucleotides match TRBD1. Germline V gene data show CDR1 as SGHTA and CDR2 as FQGNSA. The J segment lost 1 base and the V segment lost 3 bases, leaving 4 bases of the junction unmatched. The CDR3 is made up of 15 amino acids. In DNA, the CDR3 is TGTGCCAGCAGCTTGGTGGACAGGGAGAACACTGAAGCTTTCTTT. Translating it yields CASSLVDRENTEAFF.

This rearrangement joins TRBV5-8 to TRBJ1-2; 7 bases are a match to TRBD1. The V and J ends lost 3 bases and 2 bases, in that order; junction bases with no gene match: 10. The CDR3 runs 16 residues. Germline CDR1 reads SGHTS; CDR2 reads YDEGEE. The CDR3 region is CASSWGQPNTNYGYTF. CDR3 bases: TGTGCCAGCAGCTGGGGACAGCCCAATACCAACTATGGCTACACCTTC.

V is TRBV6-6 and J is TRBJ1-6; tentative D call: TRBD1 (5 bases). V was cut by 6 bases and J by 8 bases, with 14 bases left in between. CDR1 is MNHNY, CDR2 SVGAGI, per germline (reference sequence). The CDR3 covers 14 residues. Here the CDR3 reads CASSPPRDDSPLHF. CDR3 nucleotide sequence: TGTGCCAGCAGCCCCCCCAGGGATGATTCACCCCTCCACTTT.

The V and J genes are TRBV5-1 and TRBJ2-1, with 10 bases matching TRBD2. J lost 5 bases, V lost 0 bases, and 5 bases had no gene match. CDR3 length: 16 amino acids. Germline assignment: CDR1 SGHRS and CDR2 YFSETQ. The DNA of the CDR3 is TGCGCCAGCAGCTTGGAAGCTAGCGGGGGAGACAATGAGCAGTTCTTC. Protein sequence: CASSLEASGGDNEQFF.

Ten or more counts support this clonotype. The genes are TRBV7-8 and TRBJ2-1; D not resolved. Germline CDR1 is SGHVS and CDR2 is FQNEAQ. V was cut by 1 base and J by 5 bases, with 9 bases left in between. The CDR3 runs 14 residues. The CDR3 DNA is TGTGCCAGCAGCTTAGTTTTGTTGGACAATGAGCAGTTCTTC. Its translation: CASSLVLLDNEQFF.

Many counts were recorded for this clonotype. The rearrangement uses TRBV6-2 or TRBV6-3 and TRBJ1-2, with D maybe TRBD1 (6 bases). CDR3 length: 14 amino acids. The ends were cut back, 6 bases at V and 3 bases at J, with 14 bases in the middle. Germline-derived CDR1 and CDR2 are MNHEY and SVGEGT. The CDR3 region has the DNA TGTGCCAGCAGGACTCTGGACAGAGACTATGGCTACACCTTC. Protein: CASRTLDRDYGYTF.

This rearrangement joins TRBV12-3 or TRBV12-4 to TRBJ1-5; D possibly corresponds to TRBD1 (5 bases). The V end lost 6 bases, the J end lost 6 bases, and 15 bases lay between the germline ends. There are 14 residues in the CDR3. The CDR3 DNA follows: TGTGCCAGCAGCCTCTCGGGGGTAGGTCAGCCCCAGCATTTT. Protein: CASSLSGVGQPQHF.

Details on this clonotype: Given a much more abundant clone one base away, this may be a read error. The V gene is TRBV6-5, the J gene TRBJ2-5, with 9 bases lining up with TRBD1. In germline, CDR1 is MNHEY, CDR2 SVGAGI. The CDR3 covers 14 residues. The CDR3 is CASSLDRGMKTKYF. The CDR3 bases are TGTGCCAGCAGCCTAGACAGGGGGATGAAGACCAAGTACTTC.

CDR3 amino acids: CASSYKGGLAGVSSYNEQFF. DNA of the CDR3: TGTGCCAGCAGCTACAAGGGAGGGCTAGCGGGGGTATCTTCCTACAATGAGCAGTTCTTC. The chain uses TRBV3-1 and TRBJ2-1, with TRBD2 identical over 10 bases. CDR1 is LGHDT, CDR2 YNNKEL, per germline (reference sequence). Trimming cost V 5 bases and J 1 base; bases outside gene matches: 17. The CDR3 is 20 residues long.

This chain links TRBV10-3 with TRBJ2-1; TRBD2 is a possible D gene (6 bases). Germline CDR1 is ENHRY and CDR2 is SYGVKD. V was clipped by 9 bases and J by 6 bases, with 24 bases between them. This CDR3 comprises 16 residues. CDR3 nucleotide sequence: TGTGCCATACGCGCTTCCCCGGGGGTAGAGCGCAATGAGCAGTTCTTC. It yields the protein CAIRASPGVERNEQFF.

The table lists this clonotype with many counts. The CDR3 loop reads CASSPPTGGGADTQYF. Here the CDR3 DNA reads TGCGCCAGCAGCCCACCGACAGGGGGAGGGGCAGATACGCAGTATTTT. The V call is TRBV5-1, the J call TRBJ2-3; 9 bases align to TRBD1. Germline-derived CDR1 and CDR2 are SGHRS and YFSETQ. With 4 bases clipped from V and 4 bases from J, the junction kept 10 bases outside the gene matches. This CDR3 is built from 16 residues.

The chain is built from TRBV2 and TRBJ1-5; perhaps TRBD1 as D (6 bases). There are 15 residues in the CDR3. V lost 8 bases and J 1 base, leaving 15 bases between the germline ends. The V gene's germline CDR1 is SNHLY and CDR2 FYNNEI. The CDR3, as DNA: TGTGCCAGCTCAACAGGGATTGGGAGCAATCAGCCCCAGCATTTT. As protein: CASSTGIGSNQPQHF. The full variable domain, rest sourced from reference TRBV2 and TRBJ1-5, is EPEVTQTPSHQVTQMGQEVILRCVPISNHLYFYWYRQILGQKVEFLVSFYNNEISEKSEIFDDQFSVERPDGSNFTLKIRSTKLEDSAMYFCASSTGIGSNQPQHFGDGTRLSIL.

V is TRBV9 and J is TRBJ1-1; 8 nucleotides align to TRBD1. Germline values: CDR1 SGDLS, CDR2 YYNGEE. The V and J ends lost 4 bases and 5 bases, in that order; junction bases with no gene match: 7. The CDR3 loop spans 14 amino acids. CDR3: CASSIGQGPTEAFF. CDR3 nucleotides: TGTGCCAGCAGCATCGGACAGGGTCCAACTGAAGCTTTCTTT.

This clonotype was observed a few times. The CDR3 reads CASSLGAVEQFF. CDR3 coding DNA: TGCGCCAGCAGCTTGGGGGCAGTTGAGCAGTTCTTC. The V and J genes are TRBV5-1 and TRBJ2-1, with D hard to call. CDR3 length: 12 residues. Per germline, CDR1 SGHRS and CDR2 YFSETQ. V shed 0 bases and J shed 9 bases, with 7 bases lying between them.

This clonotype was detected a few times. The rearrangement joins TRBV13 to TRBJ1-1; D unresolved. Germline V gene sequence: CDR1 PRHDT, CDR2 FYEKMQ (reference sequence). Trimming pared 2 bases from V and 0 bases from J, leaving 13 bases between. The CDR3 extends over 16 amino acids. The CDR3 nucleotides read TGTGCCAGCAGCTTACTAGATAAGATCATGAACACTGAAGCTTTCTTT. This encodes CASSLLDKIMNTEAFF.

There are many counts of this clonotype. The chain has TRBV12-3 or TRBV12-4 and TRBJ2-7, with 15 bases aligning to TRBD2. J lost 9 bases, V lost 6 bases, and 9 bases had no gene match. The CDR3 extends over 15 amino acids. CDR3 nucleotides: TGTGCCAGCAGGGCCGGACTAGCGGGGGGGCACGGGCAGTACTTC. Its translation: CASRAGLAGGHGQYF.

This clonotype was detected only a few times. The V and J genes are TRBV6-6 and TRBJ2-3; weak D call: TRBD2 (6 bases). The CDR3 runs to 17 residues. Trimming removed 5 bases at V and 2 bases at J, with 20 bases between. The germline CDR1 and CDR2 sequences are MNHNY and SVGAGI (reference sequence). The CDR3 DNA sequence: TGTGCCAGCAGTGCCCGGGGGACGGGTGAAACCACAGATACGCAGTATTTT. Translating it yields CASSARGTGETTDTQYF.